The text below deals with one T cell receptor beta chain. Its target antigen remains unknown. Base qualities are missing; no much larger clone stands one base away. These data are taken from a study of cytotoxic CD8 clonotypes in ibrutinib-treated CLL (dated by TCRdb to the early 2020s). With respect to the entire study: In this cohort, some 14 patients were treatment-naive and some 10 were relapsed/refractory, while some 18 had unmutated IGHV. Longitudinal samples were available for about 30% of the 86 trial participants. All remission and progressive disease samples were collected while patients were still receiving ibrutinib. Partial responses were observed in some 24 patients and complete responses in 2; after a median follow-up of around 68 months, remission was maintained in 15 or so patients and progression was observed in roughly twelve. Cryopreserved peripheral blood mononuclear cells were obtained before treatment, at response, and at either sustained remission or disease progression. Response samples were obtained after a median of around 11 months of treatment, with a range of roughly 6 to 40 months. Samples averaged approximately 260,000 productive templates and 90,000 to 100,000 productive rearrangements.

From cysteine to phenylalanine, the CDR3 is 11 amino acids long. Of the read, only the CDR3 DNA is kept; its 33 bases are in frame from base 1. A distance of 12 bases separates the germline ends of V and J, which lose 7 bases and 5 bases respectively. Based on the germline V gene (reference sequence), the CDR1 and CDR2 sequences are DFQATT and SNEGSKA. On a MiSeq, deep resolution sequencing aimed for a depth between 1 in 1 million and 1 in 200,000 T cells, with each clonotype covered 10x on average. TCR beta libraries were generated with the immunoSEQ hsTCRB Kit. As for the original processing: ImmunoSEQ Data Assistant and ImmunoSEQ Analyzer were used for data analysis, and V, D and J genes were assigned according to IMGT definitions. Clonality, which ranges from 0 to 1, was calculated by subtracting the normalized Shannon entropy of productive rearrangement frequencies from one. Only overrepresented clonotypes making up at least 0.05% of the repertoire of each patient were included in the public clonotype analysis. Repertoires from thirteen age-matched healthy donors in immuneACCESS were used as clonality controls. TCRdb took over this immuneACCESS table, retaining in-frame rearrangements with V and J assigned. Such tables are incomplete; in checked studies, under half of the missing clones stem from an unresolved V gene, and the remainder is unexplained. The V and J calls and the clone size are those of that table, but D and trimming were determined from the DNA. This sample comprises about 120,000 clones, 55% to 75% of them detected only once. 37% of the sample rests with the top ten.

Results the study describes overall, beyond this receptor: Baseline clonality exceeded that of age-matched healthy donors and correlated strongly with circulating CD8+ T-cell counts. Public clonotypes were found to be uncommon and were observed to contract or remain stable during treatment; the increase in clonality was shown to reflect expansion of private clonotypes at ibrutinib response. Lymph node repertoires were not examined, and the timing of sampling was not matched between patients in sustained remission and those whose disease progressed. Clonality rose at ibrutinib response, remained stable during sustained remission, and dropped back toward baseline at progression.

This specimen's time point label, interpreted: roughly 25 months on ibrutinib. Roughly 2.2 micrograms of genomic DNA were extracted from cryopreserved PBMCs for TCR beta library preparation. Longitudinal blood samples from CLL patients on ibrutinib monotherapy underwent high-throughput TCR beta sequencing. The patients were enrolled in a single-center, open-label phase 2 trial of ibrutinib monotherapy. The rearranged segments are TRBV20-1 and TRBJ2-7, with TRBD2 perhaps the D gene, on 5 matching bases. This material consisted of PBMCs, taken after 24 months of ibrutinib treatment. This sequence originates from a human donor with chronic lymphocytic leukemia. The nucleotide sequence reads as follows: TGCAGTGGACGGGGTGGGGACGAGCAGTACTTC. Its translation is CSGRGGDEQYF.